This T cell receptor beta chain originates from a study of cytomegalovirus exposure and HLA in healthy donors. The CDR3 runs 10 residues. The V gene's germline CDR1 is SNHLY and CDR2 FYNNEI. Trimming took 5 bases from V and 9 from J, leaving 4 bases between them. The PCR contained 60 Vbeta and 13 Jbeta primers. Clones were sequenced by immunoSEQ multiplex PCR, and TCRdb holds only the in-frame ones, with some missing. The table records roughly 180,000 clones, around 74% of them present only once. The sample consisted of PBMCs. This sequence originates from a girl under 18 in good health and CMV-seropositive. V usage is TRBV2 and J usage is TRBJ2-2, with D uncertain. This CDR3 is CASSNRELFF. The CDR3 DNA is TGTGCCAGCAGTAATAGGGAGCTGTTTTTT.